This is a list of T cell receptor beta chains from one sample in a study of blood T cell repertoires in COVID-19. Profiled with immunoSEQ multiplex PCR; TCRdb holds only in-frame clones, not every one. The repertoire holds some 300,000 clones, with 90% as singletons. The sample taken for sequencing was PBMCs or T cells enriched from blood (not recorded which). The receptors here all came from a woman under 30 with acute COVID-19. CDR3s include the opening cysteine and the closing phenylalanine or tryptophan. Fields, in order: D gene, J gene, V gene, clone size, CDR3 DNA, CDR3 protein. D genes are given only for firm matches. Part of the rows lack a size; the others show once, few, many or a class for expanded clones.

d_call: .
j_call: TRBJ2-2
v_call: TRBV7-9
clone_size: .
cdr3_nt: TGTGCCAGCAGCTTAGCGCCCGACAGGAACACCGGGGAGCTGTTTTTT
cdr3_aa: CASSLAPDRNTGELFF

d_call: TRBD1
j_call: TRBJ1-2
v_call: TRBV9
clone_size: once
cdr3_nt: TGTGCCAGCAGCCCTTGGACAGGGGATAACTATGGCTACACCTTC
cdr3_aa: CASSPWTGDNYGYTF

d_call: TRBD2
j_call: TRBJ2-1
v_call: TRBV7-9
clone_size: .
cdr3_nt: TGTGCCAGCAGCGGCCGACTAGCCAATGAGCAGTTCTTC
cdr3_aa: CASSGRLANEQFF

d_call: .
j_call: TRBJ2-1
v_call: TRBV4-2
clone_size: few
cdr3_nt: TGTGCCAGCAGCCAAGAGGGGACTGGGTCCTACAATGAGCAGTTCTTC
cdr3_aa: CASSQEGTGSYNEQFF

d_call: TRBD1
j_call: TRBJ1-2
v_call: TRBV28
clone_size: .
cdr3_nt: TGTGCCAGCAGTGTCCGACAGGGGGTTGGCGGCTACACCTTC
cdr3_aa: CASSVRQGVGGYTF

d_call: TRBD2
j_call: TRBJ2-7
v_call: TRBV7-3
clone_size: few
cdr3_nt: TGTGCCAGCAGCTTAAACGCGGGAGCCCCCTACGAGCAGTACTTC
cdr3_aa: CASSLNAGAPYEQYF

d_call: .
j_call: TRBJ2-7
v_call: TRBV6-5
clone_size: .
cdr3_nt: TGTGCCAGCAGACCCCCCAGGGGATTATCCTACGAGCAGTACTTC
cdr3_aa: CASRPPRGLSYEQYF

d_call: .
j_call: TRBJ1-2
v_call: TRBV18
clone_size: .
cdr3_nt: TGTGCCAGCTCACCAGGGGAGATCTATGGCTACACCTTC
cdr3_aa: CASSPGEIYGYTF

d_call: .
j_call: TRBJ1-1
v_call: TRBV30
clone_size: .
cdr3_nt: TGTGCCTGTGGACCTTTTGAAGCTTTCTTT
cdr3_aa: CACGPFEAFF

d_call: .
j_call: TRBJ2-4
v_call: TRBV5-6
clone_size: .
cdr3_nt: TGTGCCAGCAGCTCGCAGGGAGGAGAGGTCAACATTCAGTACTTC
cdr3_aa: CASSSQGGEVNIQYF

d_call: TRBD1
j_call: TRBJ2-2
v_call: TRBV19
clone_size: .
cdr3_nt: TGTGCCACCTCCGGGACAGGGCTCGGAAGGGGAAACACCGGGGAGCTGTTTTTT
cdr3_aa: CATSGTGLGRGNTGELFF

d_call: TRBD2
j_call: TRBJ2-1
v_call: TRBV28
clone_size: .
cdr3_nt: TGTGCCAGCAGTCCAGGGACTAGCGGGAGCTCCTACAATGAGCAGTTCTTC
cdr3_aa: CASSPGTSGSSYNEQFF

d_call: TRBD1
j_call: TRBJ2-3
v_call: TRBV5-1
clone_size: .
cdr3_nt: TGCGCCAGCAGCTTGGAGTGGTACAGGGGGCTGGTTAAGACAGATACGCAGTATTTT
cdr3_aa: CASSLEWYRGLVKTDTQYF

d_call: TRBD1
j_call: TRBJ1-5
v_call: TRBV2
clone_size: .
cdr3_nt: TGTGCCAGCGGACAGGGACAAAATCAGCCCCAGCATTTT
cdr3_aa: CASGQGQNQPQHF

d_call: .
j_call: TRBJ1-1
v_call: TRBV12-5
clone_size: .
cdr3_nt: TGTGCTAGTGGTCCCAACGCCTTCAAGGGGCCTATGAACACTGAAGCTTTCTTT
cdr3_aa: CASGPNAFKGPMNTEAFF

d_call: .
j_call: TRBJ1-4
v_call: TRBV19
clone_size: .
cdr3_nt: TGTGCCACCCGAAGTTCACCGGGTCCTTTTGAACTGTTTTTT
cdr3_aa: CATRSSPGPFELFF

d_call: TRBD2
j_call: TRBJ2-7
v_call: TRBV27
clone_size: few
cdr3_nt: TGTGCCAGCAGCAAACTAGCGGGAGTCACCCGACCTTACGAGCAGTACTTC
cdr3_aa: CASSKLAGVTRPYEQYF

d_call: .
j_call: TRBJ1-1
v_call: TRBV19
clone_size: .
cdr3_nt: TGTGCCAGTACCCCTCTCGGGAACACCTTGAACACTGAAGCTTTCTTT
cdr3_aa: CASTPLGNTLNTEAFF

d_call: .
j_call: TRBJ2-1
v_call: TRBV7-8
clone_size: .
cdr3_nt: TGTGCCAGCAGCTTACGGGGCGGGGATTACAATGAGCAGTTCTTC
cdr3_aa: CASSLRGGDYNEQFF

d_call: TRBD2
j_call: TRBJ2-7
v_call: TRBV4-2
clone_size: once
cdr3_nt: TGTGCCAGCAGCCAAGGTAATAGCGGGATAAGCTACGAGCAGTACTTC
cdr3_aa: CASSQGNSGISYEQYF

d_call: .
j_call: TRBJ2-7
v_call: TRBV6-5
clone_size: .
cdr3_nt: TGTGCCAGCCGAAGGAGTTCCTACGAGCAGTACTTC
cdr3_aa: CASRRSSYEQYF

d_call: .
j_call: TRBJ1-3
v_call: TRBV14
clone_size: .
cdr3_nt: TGTGCCAGCGGGGCCGGAGCCTCTGGAAACACCATATATTTT
cdr3_aa: CASGAGASGNTIYF

d_call: .
j_call: TRBJ2-3
v_call: TRBV27
clone_size: .
cdr3_nt: TGTGCCAGCAGGGACAGAAGCACAGATACGCAGTATTTT
cdr3_aa: CASRDRSTDTQYF

d_call: TRBD2
j_call: TRBJ2-1
v_call: TRBV9
clone_size: .
cdr3_nt: TGTGCCAGCAGCGTAGGTAGCGGGATTGGCAATGAGCAGTTCTTC
cdr3_aa: CASSVGSGIGNEQFF

d_call: .
j_call: TRBJ2-1
v_call: TRBV7-3
clone_size: .
cdr3_nt: TGTGCCAGCAGCCCGAGTGTAGCGGCCCACAATGAGCAGTTCTTC
cdr3_aa: CASSPSVAAHNEQFF

d_call: TRBD1
j_call: TRBJ1-1
v_call: TRBV19
clone_size: .
cdr3_nt: TGTGCCAGTAGTAGCTATACAGGGGAATCTGAAGCTTTCTTT
cdr3_aa: CASSSYTGESEAFF

d_call: .
j_call: TRBJ2-7
v_call: TRBV12-3/TRBV12-4
clone_size: .
cdr3_nt: TGTGCCAGCAGCAGGACCGGGATCGACGAGCAGTACTTC
cdr3_aa: CASSRTGIDEQYF

d_call: .
j_call: TRBJ1-1
v_call: TRBV18
clone_size: .
cdr3_nt: TGTGCCAGCTCACCAGGAGGGAGGGATGAAGCTTTCTTT
cdr3_aa: CASSPGGRDEAFF

d_call: .
j_call: TRBJ2-1
v_call: TRBV5-1
clone_size: .
cdr3_nt: TGCGCCAGCAGCTTACATACTAGCCTAAGCTCCTACAATGAGCAGTTCTTC
cdr3_aa: CASSLHTSLSSYNEQFF

d_call: TRBD1
j_call: TRBJ1-2
v_call: TRBV19
clone_size: .
cdr3_nt: TGTGCCACTACCTTTTGGACAGGTTCTAACTATGGCTACACCTTC
cdr3_aa: CATTFWTGSNYGYTF

d_call: TRBD1
j_call: TRBJ1-2
v_call: TRBV19
clone_size: .
cdr3_nt: TGTGCCAGTAGTTTTCGACAGGGGGCTGACACCTTC
cdr3_aa: CASSFRQGADTF

d_call: .
j_call: TRBJ2-3
v_call: TRBV14
clone_size: .
cdr3_nt: TGTGCCAGCAGCCAAGCGTCTCTCGGGAGCACAGATACGCAGTATTTT
cdr3_aa: CASSQASLGSTDTQYF

d_call: .
j_call: TRBJ2-1
v_call: TRBV19
clone_size: .
cdr3_nt: TGTGCCAGTAAACTCGGGAGCCATTACAATGAGCAGTTCTTC
cdr3_aa: CASKLGSHYNEQFF

d_call: TRBD2
j_call: TRBJ2-1
v_call: TRBV19
clone_size: .
cdr3_nt: TGTGCCAGTAGTAACCAAGTCCCGACTAGCGGTTACAATGAGCAGTTCTTC
cdr3_aa: CASSNQVPTSGYNEQFF

d_call: TRBD2
j_call: TRBJ2-1
v_call: TRBV29-1
clone_size: .
cdr3_nt: TGCAGCGTGATGCGCCTAGCGGGCGCGGAAGGTAGTGAGCAGTTCTTC
cdr3_aa: CSVMRLAGAEGSEQFF

d_call: .
j_call: TRBJ1-1
v_call: TRBV5-1
clone_size: .
cdr3_nt: TGCGCCAGCAGCACCAGGGTTATGAACACTGAAGCTTTCTTT
cdr3_aa: CASSTRVMNTEAFF